This TCR beta chain was sequenced for a study of beta chain features in type 1 diabetes. The isolated RNA, all of it, was reverse transcribed, so expressed TCRB transcripts were what got sequenced. Only in-frame clones appear in the TCRdb table, and some are missing; sequencing was by immunoSEQ multiplex PCR. The sample shows fewer than 550,000 clones, approximately 10% of them seen only once. Deletions cut 8 bases from V and 0 bases from J, with 8 bases between. The CDR3 extends over 13 amino acids. The germline V gene encodes CDR1 MNHEY and CDR2 SMNVEV (reference sequence). This clone turned up a few times.

The sequenced sample was naive CD4+ T cells from blood. The genes are TRBV27 and TRBJ2-4; D call uncertain. The receptor was derived from a woman between 18 and 29 years old in good health. CDR3 sequence: CASVSLAKNIQYF. In DNA, the CDR3 is TGTGCCAGCGTATCGCTAGCCAAAAACATTCAGTACTTC.